This TCR beta chain appears in the sequencing data of a study of shared clonotypes between healthy human individuals. Study-level results: Larger estimated richness was generally recorded for naive subsets relative to memory subsets.

With regard to this clone: Its antigen is as yet unknown.

The germline gives CDR1 LNHDA, CDR2 SQIVND (reference sequence). This CDR3 has 13 residues. The V and J ends lost 5 bases and 2 bases respectively, with 6 bases between them. Deep level was the assay's run setting. The input for sorted-subset replicate PCRs was roughly 180 ng DNA, approximately 30,000 T cell genomes. In the original processing: Junction-only immunoSEQ data arrived without quality scores, meaning filtering differed. Produced via immunoSEQ multiplex PCR; TCRdb's table is partial and in-frame only. V, J and clone size reflect that table, while D and trimming were determined from the DNA. The repertoire holds approximately 1.1 million clones, with roughly 74% as singletons.

The chain is built from TRBV19 and TRBJ2-2; D uncertain. The receptor's source is a man younger than 30 in good health. Some clones in this sample may be carry-over from other donors' samples. Input material: memory CD4+ T cells from PBMCs. Subset meaning: CD45RA-negative fraction. The DNA for the CDR3 is TGTGCCAGTAGTTTGGTAAACACCGGGGAGCTGTTTTTT. This codes for CASSLVNTGELFF.